This TCR beta chain was documented in a study of blood T cell repertoires in COVID-19 (dated by TCRdb to the early 2020s). For the study in its entirety: The collaborator samples originated in the United States, Italy and Spain and spanned the acute and convalescent phases of COVID-19. Nearly every sample came with metadata listing a de-identified subject ID, COVID-19 status, age in years and sex. A freely available public database, intended as a resource for researchers studying the immune response to SARS-CoV-2, is where the repertoires were released. The samples were drawn from the first 160 participants of the ongoing ImmuneRACE study and from 950 to 1,500 subjects provided by 6 global collaborators. The material from the prospective study consisted of cDNA or gDNA derived from T cells, B-cell-depleted T cells, or PBMCs. HLA class I and class II types, where available, came from metadata supplied by the sample provider rather than from assay-based typing. Deeply sampled blood TCRbeta repertoires from subjects exposed to, actively infected with, or recovered from COVID-19 were included in the dataset. General study outcomes and caveats: The quantity of clinical and demographic metadata differed by source and by participant and was supplied without curation.

V was cut back by 3 bases and J by 4 bases, leaving a gap of 7 bases between them. The CDR3 holds 13 amino acids from the cysteine to the phenylalanine. Only the CDR3 portion is preserved as DNA: 39 bases, with reading frame beginning at the first base. The germline V gene gives CDR1 as KGHSY and CDR2 as FQNENV. In Seattle, one collaborating source enrolled patients while the infection was active and tracked those patients longitudinally over the course of disease. Whole blood was collected in K2EDTA tubes by collaborating institutions according to the institutions' own protocols. For TCRbeta analysis, collaborators shipped samples in one of three forms: frozen whole blood, isolated PBMCs, or DNA extracted from either of those sample types. Remarks on this clone: Its antigen remains undetermined. No base quality values were provided; no much bigger clone lies one nucleotide off.

TCRbeta CDR3 regions were amplified from genomic DNA using the immunoSEQ Assay, a bias-controlled multiplex PCR. In the original analysis: The number of nucleated cells in each sample was estimated from the amplification of reference gene primers within the assay. To quantify the absolute abundance of each unique TCRbeta CDR3 rearrangement, sequence reads were collapsed and filtered. For each sample, productive Simpson clonality was calculated by taking the square root of Simpson's diversity index across productive rearrangements. Drawn from immuneACCESS, this table holds only the in-frame rearrangements with V and J called that TCRdb kept. Clones are partly lost; checked studies trace under half to an unresolved V gene and leave the rest unexplained. V and J calls and clone size are those listed in that table; D and trimming were worked out from the DNA. In this sample the table shows some 70,000 clones, approximately 80% of which occur a single time. Together, the top ten hold roughly 13% of the sample.

Recombination connected TRBV16 to TRBJ2-1; 6 matching bases give a weak D call of TRBD2. The receptor comes from a middle-aged man with COVID-19, enrolled during active disease. Source material: peripheral blood. The sequence in DNA is TGTGCCAGCAGCCAGCGGGATTACAATGAGCAGTTCTTC. The translation is CASSQRDYNEQFF.